This is a list of T cell receptor beta chains from one sample in a study of blood T cells in healthy people across ages. TCRdb re-analysed the 5' RACE reads in MiXCR, keeping a single row per CDR3 protein. The table includes fewer than 1,200,000 distinct CDR3 sequences, almost 25% detected once. These data also formed part of another study, on T cells of mothers and their children.

Sequenced: blood. The receptor set was obtained from a girl aged 2-9 years in good health. Both conserved end residues are part of each CDR3. A D gene is named only where the DNA matches it firmly. Size is omitted from some rows. Given values are once, few, many or a class for expanded clones.

clone_size,v_call,j_call,d_call,cdr3_aa,cdr3_nt
-,TRBV7-2,TRBJ1-2,TRBD1,CASSWGQGDYGYTF,TGTGCCAGCAGCTGGGGACAGGGGGACTATGGCTACACCTTC
few,TRBV6-5,TRBJ1-6,-,CASKTPGFNSPLHF,TGTGCCAGCAAAACGCCCGGTTTTAATTCACCCCTCCACTTT
few,TRBV6-6,TRBJ1-4,-,CASSYWRGGNEKLFF,TGTGCCAGCAGTTACTGGAGAGGCGGGAATGAAAAACTGTTTTTT
many,TRBV29-1,TRBJ2-2,TRBD2,CSVPSGRNTGELFF,TGCAGCGTGCCTAGCGGGAGGAACACCGGGGAGCTGTTTTTT
few,TRBV13,TRBJ2-7,TRBD1,CASSLAGGQGMFSDEQYF,TGCGCCAGCAGCTTAGCCGGCGGACAGGGGATGTTTTCGGATGAGCAGTACTTC
-,TRBV2,TRBJ2-7,-,CASREDTSWGYF,TGTGCCAGCAGAGAGGACACTTCGTGGGGGTACTTC
-,TRBV7-8,TRBJ2-4,-,CASSLDPEAHIAKNIQYF,TGTGCCAGCAGCTTAGATCCCGAGGCACACATAGCCAAAAACATTCAGTACTTC
few,TRBV20-1,TRBJ2-1,-,CSARDRLDSFYNEQFF,TGCAGTGCTAGAGATCGGTTGGACAGTTTCTACAATGAGCAGTTCTTC
few,TRBV27,TRBJ2-1,TRBD1,CASSLPRQGTYNEQFF,TGTGCCAGCAGTTTGCCGAGACAGGGGACCTACAATGAGCAGTTCTTC
-,TRBV20-1,TRBJ2-4,-,CSAREDTDVIAKNIQYF,TGCAGTGCTAGAGAGGACACCGACGTTATAGCCAAAAACATTCAGTACTTC
-,TRBV20-1,TRBJ2-1,-,CSASGASSTEQFF,TGCAGTGCTAGTGGGGCTAGCTCTACTGAGCAGTTCTTC
-,TRBV7-2,TRBJ2-5,-,CASSPATVAPRGRETQYF,TGTGCCAGCAGCCCGGCCACGGTCGCACCACGGGGGAGGGAGACCCAGTACTTC
-,TRBV6-5,TRBJ1-2,-,CASSLTPGGYTF,TGTGCCAGCAGCCTGACCCCCGGGGGCTACACCTTC
-,TRBV11-1,TRBJ1-1,TRBD1,CASSFRDRGSTEAFF,TGTGCCAGCAGCTTCCGGGACAGGGGGAGCACTGAAGCTTTCTTT